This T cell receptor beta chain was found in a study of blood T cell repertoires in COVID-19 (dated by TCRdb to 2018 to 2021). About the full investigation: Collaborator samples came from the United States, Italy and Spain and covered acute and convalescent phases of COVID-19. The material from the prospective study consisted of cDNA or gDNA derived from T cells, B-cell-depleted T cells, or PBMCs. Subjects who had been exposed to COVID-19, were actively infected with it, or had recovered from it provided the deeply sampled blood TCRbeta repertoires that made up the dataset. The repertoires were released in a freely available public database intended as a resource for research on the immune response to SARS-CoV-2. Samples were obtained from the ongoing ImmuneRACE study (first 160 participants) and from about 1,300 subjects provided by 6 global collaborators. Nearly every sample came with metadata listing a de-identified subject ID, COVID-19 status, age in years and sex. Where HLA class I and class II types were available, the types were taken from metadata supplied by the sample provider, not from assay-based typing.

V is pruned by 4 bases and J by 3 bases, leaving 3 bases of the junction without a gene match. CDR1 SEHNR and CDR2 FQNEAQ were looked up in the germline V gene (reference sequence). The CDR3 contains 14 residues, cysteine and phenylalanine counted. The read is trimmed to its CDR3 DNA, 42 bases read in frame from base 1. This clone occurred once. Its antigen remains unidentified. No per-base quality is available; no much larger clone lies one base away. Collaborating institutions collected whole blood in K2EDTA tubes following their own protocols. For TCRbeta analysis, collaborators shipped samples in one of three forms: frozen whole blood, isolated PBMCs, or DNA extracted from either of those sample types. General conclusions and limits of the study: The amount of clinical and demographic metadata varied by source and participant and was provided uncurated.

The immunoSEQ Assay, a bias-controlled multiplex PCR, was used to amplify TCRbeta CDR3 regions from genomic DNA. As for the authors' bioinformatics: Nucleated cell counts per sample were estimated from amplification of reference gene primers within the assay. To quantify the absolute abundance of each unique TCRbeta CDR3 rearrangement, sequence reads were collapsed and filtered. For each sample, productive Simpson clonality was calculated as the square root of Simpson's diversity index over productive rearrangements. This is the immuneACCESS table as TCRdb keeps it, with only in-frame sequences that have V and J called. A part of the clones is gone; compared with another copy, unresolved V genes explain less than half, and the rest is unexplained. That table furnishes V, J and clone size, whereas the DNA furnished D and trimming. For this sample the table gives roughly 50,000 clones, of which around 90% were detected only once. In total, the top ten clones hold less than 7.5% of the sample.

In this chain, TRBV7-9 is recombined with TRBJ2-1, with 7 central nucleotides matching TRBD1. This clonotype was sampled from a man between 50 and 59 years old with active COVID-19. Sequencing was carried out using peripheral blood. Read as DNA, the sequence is TGTGCCAGCAGCTCAAGGGGGCTCTACAATGAGCAGTTCTTC. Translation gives CASSSRGLYNEQFF. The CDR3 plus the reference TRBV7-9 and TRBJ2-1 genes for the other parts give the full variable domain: DTGVSQNPRHKITKRGQNVTFRCDPISEHNRLYWYRQTLGQGPEFLTYFQNEAQLEKSRLLSDRFSAERPKGSFSTLEIQRTEQGDSAMYLCASSSRGLYNEQFFGPGTRLTVL.